One sample yielded the 9 T cell receptor beta chains listed below, sequenced in a study of CD8+ T cells in alopecia areata. Investigators isolated RNA and reverse transcribed it into cDNA to act as the sequencing template. Profiled with immunoSEQ multiplex PCR; TCRdb holds only in-frame clones, not every one. The sample lists approximately 180,000 clones; approximately 65% were seen once. Sequencing used CD8+ T cells sorted from blood, obtained at week 0. These receptors were obtained from a human donor with alopecia areata.

The chain joins TRBV5-1 to TRBJ2-5; 8 nucleotides match TRBD1. Germline assignment: CDR1 SGHRS and CDR2 YFSETQ. V shed 3 bases and J 3 bases; nucleotides not matched to a gene: 4. This CDR3 has 14 amino acids. The CDR3 sequence is CASSSGQGKETQYF. The CDR3 bases are TGCGCCAGCAGCTCCGGACAGGGCAAAGAGACCCAGTACTTC.

This sequence joins TRBV30 and TRBJ2-7; TRBD1 aligns across 8 bases. Germline V gene lookup returns CDR1 GTSNPN and CDR2 SVGIG (reference sequence). Trimming cost V 2 bases and J 3 bases; bases outside gene matches: 6. The CDR3 has 14 amino acids. CDR3 region: CAWSIGTGVYEQYF. CDR3 coding DNA: TGTGCCTGGAGTATTGGGACAGGCGTCTACGAGCAGTACTTC.

The chain uses TRBV5-6 and TRBJ1-1; possible D gene TRBD1, 5 bases. The germline V gene has CDR1 SGHDT and CDR2 YYEEEE. The length of the CDR3 is 14 residues. V lost 3 bases and J lost 10, with 19 bases in between. Written as DNA, the CDR3 is TGTGCCAGCAGCTGGGGGTCCGGGGCCGGCGGAGCTTTCTTT. As protein: CASSWGSGAGGAFF.

The gene calls are TRBV12-5 and TRBJ2-5; possibly TRBD2 for D (5 bases). CDR1 and CDR2 from the germline V gene are LGHNT and FRNRAP. The CDR3 is 14 residues long. The V and J ends lost 7 bases and 2 bases respectively, with 14 bases between them. In DNA, the CDR3 is TGTGCTAGTGCCCCTTGGAGAGGGCAAGAGACCCAGTACTTC. Translated, it gives CASAPWRGQETQYF.

The genes are TRBV30 and TRBJ2-7; D is undetermined. Trimming stripped 5 bases from V and 7 bases from J, with 15 bases between. The CDR3 has 12 amino acids. From germline, CDR1 is GTSNPN and CDR2 SVGIG (reference sequence). The CDR3 region is CAWSGTSWEQYF. The CDR3 DNA is TGTGCCTGGTCTGGTACCTCGTGGGAGCAGTACTTC.

The chain combines TRBV9 with TRBJ1-1, with 7 bases that match TRBD1. With V trimmed by 0 bases and J by 1 base, 3 bases remained unmatched. This CDR3 comprises 15 residues. The germline V gene has CDR1 SGDLS and CDR2 YYNGEE. The CDR3 sequence: CASSVGGTANTEAFF. The CDR3 DNA reads TGTGCCAGCAGCGTAGGGGGGACAGCGAACACTGAAGCTTTCTTT.

The chain is built from TRBV27 and TRBJ2-5; 7 bases map to TRBD1. The CDR3 has 15 residues. J was trimmed by 2 bases and V by 5 bases; bases with no gene match: 8. Germline V gene data show CDR1 as MNHEY and CDR2 as SMNVEV (reference sequence). In nucleotides, the CDR3 is TGTGCCAGCAGTCCCCGTCAGGACAGGCAAGAGACCCAGTACTTC. This sequence encodes CASSPRQDRQETQYF.

This chain links TRBV6-1 with TRBJ2-3; the match to TRBD1 covers 8 bases. With 3 bases clipped from V and 1 base from J, the junction kept 3 bases outside the gene matches. This CDR3 contains 15 residues. CDR1 is MNHNS and CDR2 is SASEGT in the germline V gene. CDR3 amino acids: CASSDGQGGTDTQYF. The CDR3 coding sequence is TGTGCCAGCAGTGACGGACAGGGAGGCACAGATACGCAGTATTTT.

The rearrangement uses TRBV9 and TRBJ2-2; TRBD1 is a possible D gene (6 bases). Germline lookup yields CDR1 SGDLS and CDR2 YYNGEE. This CDR3 spans 16 amino acids. The ends were cut back, 4 bases at V and 1 base at J, with 14 bases in the middle. CDR3 sequence: CASSTQDSLNTGELFF. CDR3 nucleotide sequence: TGTGCCAGCAGCACACAGGACAGTTTGAACACCGGGGAGCTGTTTTTT. The full variable domain, with the rest looked up from reference TRBV9 and TRBJ2-2, is DSGVTQTPKHLITATGQRVTLRCSPRSGDLSVYWYQQSLDQGLQFLIQYYNGEERAKGNILERFSAQQFPDLHSELNLSSLELGDSALYFCASSTQDSLNTGELFFGEGSRLTVL.